This TCR beta chain was identified in a study of T cell responses to AZD1222 COVID-19 vaccine. Study-wide findings and caveats: Reports indicate that nearly half of spike-specific TCRs are directed at unmutated variant regions. Without day 14 samples, only post-peak T cell repertoires were studied. Recipients of AZD1222 seropositive at baseline numbered only 6 or 7.

Generated by immunoSEQ multiplex PCR, the TCRdb table keeps only in-frame clones and is missing some. This sample yields roughly 100,000 clones, of which roughly 83% are seen a single time; 14% belongs to the top ten. V lost 4 bases and J lost 5; bases outside the gene matches: 11. The CDR3 is made up of 16 amino acids. Germline CDR1 LGHDT, CDR2 YNNKEL (reference sequence). On this clone itself: The antigen is undetermined.

The receptor was derived from an adult who received the AZD1222 COVID-19 vaccine. The chain links TRBV3-1 (or the pseudogene TRBV3-2) to TRBJ2-1; TRBD2 matches at 7 bases. The sample consisted of peripheral blood, taken 28 days after the second AZD1222 dose. The CDR3 DNA reads as TGTGCCAGCAGCCGTTCGCGGACTAGGAACGACAATGAGCAGTTCTTC. Translated: CASSRSRTRNDNEQFF.